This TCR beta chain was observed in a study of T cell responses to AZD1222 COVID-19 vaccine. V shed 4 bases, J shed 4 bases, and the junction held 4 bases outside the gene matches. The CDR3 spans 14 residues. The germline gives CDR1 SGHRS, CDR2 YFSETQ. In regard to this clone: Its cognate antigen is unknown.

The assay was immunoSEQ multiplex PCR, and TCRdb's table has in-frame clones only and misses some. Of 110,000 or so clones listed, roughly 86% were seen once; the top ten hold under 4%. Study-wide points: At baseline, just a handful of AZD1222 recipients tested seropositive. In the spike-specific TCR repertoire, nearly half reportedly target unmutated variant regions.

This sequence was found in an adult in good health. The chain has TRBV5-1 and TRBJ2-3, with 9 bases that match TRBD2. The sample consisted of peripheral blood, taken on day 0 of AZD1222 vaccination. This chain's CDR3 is CASSRTSAADTQYF. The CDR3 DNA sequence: TGCGCCAGCAGCCGGACTAGCGCGGCAGATACGCAGTATTTT.